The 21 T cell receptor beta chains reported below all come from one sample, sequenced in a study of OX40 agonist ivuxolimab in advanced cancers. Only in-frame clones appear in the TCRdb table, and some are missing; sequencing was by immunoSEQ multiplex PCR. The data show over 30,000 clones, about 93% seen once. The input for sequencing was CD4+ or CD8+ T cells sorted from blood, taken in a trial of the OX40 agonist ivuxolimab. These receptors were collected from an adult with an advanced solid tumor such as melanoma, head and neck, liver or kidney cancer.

This CDR3 is CASSINRGTQGDTQYF. Written as DNA, the CDR3 is TGTGCCAGCAGCATTAACAGGGGGACCCAGGGAGATACGCAGTATTTT. J is TRBJ2-3 and V is TRBV5-4; 8 positions agree with TRBD1. The CDR3 runs 16 residues. V lost 4 bases to trimming and J lost 5 bases; unmatched junction nucleotides: 12. CDR1 is SGHNT, CDR2 YYREEE, per germline (reference sequence).

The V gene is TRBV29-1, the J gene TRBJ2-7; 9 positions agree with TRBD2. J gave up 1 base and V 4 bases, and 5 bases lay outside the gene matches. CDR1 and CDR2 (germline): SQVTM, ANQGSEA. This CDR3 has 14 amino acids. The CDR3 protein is CSVAYLAGSYEQYF. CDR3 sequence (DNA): TGCAGCGTTGCCTACCTAGCGGGGTCCTACGAGCAGTACTTC.

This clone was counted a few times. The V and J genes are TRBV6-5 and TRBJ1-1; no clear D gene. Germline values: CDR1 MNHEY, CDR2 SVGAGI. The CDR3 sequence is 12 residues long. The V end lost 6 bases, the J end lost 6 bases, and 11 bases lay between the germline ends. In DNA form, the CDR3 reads TGTGCCAGCAGCTCAGTGGGTTCTGAAGCTTTCTTT. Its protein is CASSSVGSEAFF.

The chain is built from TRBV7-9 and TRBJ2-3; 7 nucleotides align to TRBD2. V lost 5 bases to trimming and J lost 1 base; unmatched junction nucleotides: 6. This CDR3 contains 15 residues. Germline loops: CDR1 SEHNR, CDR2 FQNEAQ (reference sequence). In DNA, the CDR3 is TGTGCCAGCAGCCTTACTAGCGCCGGCACAGATACGCAGTATTTT. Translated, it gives CASSLTSAGTDTQYF.

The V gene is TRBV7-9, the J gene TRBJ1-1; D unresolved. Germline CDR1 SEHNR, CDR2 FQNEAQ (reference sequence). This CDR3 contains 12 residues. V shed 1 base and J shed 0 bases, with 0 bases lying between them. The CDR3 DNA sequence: TGTGCCAGCAGCTTAGTGAACACTGAAGCTTTCTTT. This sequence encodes CASSLVNTEAFF. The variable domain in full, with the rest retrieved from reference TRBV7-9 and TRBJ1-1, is DTGVSQNPRHKITKRGQNVTFRCDPISEHNRLYWYRQTLGQGPEFLTYFQNEAQLEKSRLLSDRFSAERPKGSFSTLEIQRTEQGDSAMYLCASSLVNTEAFFGQGTRLTVV.

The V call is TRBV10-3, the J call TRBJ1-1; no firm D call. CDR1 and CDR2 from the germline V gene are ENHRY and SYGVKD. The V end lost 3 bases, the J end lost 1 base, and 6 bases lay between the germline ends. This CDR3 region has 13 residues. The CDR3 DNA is TGTGCCATCAGTGAACGGGCGAACACTGAAGCTTTCTTT. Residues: CAISERANTEAFF.

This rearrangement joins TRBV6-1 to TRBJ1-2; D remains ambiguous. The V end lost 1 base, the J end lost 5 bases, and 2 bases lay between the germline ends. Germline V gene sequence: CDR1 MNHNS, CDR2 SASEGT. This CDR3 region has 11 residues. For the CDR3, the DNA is TGTGCCAGCAGTGAAGGTTATGGCTACACCTTC. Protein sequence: CASSEGYGYTF.

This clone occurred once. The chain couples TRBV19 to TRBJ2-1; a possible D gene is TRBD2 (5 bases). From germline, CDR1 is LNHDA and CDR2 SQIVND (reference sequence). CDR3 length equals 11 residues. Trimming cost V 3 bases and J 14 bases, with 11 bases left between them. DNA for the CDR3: TGTGCCAGTAGTATTTATAGCGAAAAGTTCTTC. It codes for CASSIYSEKFF.

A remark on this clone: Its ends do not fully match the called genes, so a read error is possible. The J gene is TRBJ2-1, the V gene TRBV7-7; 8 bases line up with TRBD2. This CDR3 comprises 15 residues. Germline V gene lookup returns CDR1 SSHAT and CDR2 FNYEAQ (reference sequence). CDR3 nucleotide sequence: TGTGCTAGCAGCAGCATAGCGGGGCCCTACAATGAGCAGTTCTTC. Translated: CASSSIAGPYNEQFF.

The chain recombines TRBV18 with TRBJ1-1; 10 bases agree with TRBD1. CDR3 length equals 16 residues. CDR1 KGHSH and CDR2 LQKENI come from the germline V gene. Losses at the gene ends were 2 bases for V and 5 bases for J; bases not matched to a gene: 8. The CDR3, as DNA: TGTGCCAGCTCACCAACCCAGGACAGGGGGAATACTGAAGCTTTCTTT. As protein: CASSPTQDRGNTEAFF.

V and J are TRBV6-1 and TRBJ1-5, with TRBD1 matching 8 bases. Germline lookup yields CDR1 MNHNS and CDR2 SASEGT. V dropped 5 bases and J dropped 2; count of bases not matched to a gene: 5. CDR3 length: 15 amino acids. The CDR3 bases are TGTGCCAGCAGTCAGGACAGGGCGGGCAATCAGCCCCAGCATTTT. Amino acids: CASSQDRAGNQPQHF.

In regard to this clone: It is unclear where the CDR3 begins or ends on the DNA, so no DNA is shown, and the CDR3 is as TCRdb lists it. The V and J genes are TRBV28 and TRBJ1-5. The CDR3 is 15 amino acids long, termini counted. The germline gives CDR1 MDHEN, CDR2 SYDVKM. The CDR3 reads CASSSSAGGDQPQHF.

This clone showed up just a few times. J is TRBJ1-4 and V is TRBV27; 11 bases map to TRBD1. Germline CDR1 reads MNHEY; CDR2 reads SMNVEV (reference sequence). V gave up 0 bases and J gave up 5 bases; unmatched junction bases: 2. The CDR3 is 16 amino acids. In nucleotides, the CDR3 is TGTGCCAGCAGTTTATCACGGGACAGGGGGAATGAAAAACTGTTTTTT. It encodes CASSLSRDRGNEKLFF.

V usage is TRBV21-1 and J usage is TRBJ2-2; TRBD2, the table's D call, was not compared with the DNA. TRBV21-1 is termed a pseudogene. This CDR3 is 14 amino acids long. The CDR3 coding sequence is TGTGCCAGCAGGAGAGAGCAGAACACCGGGGAGCTGTTTTTT. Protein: CASRREQNTGELFF.

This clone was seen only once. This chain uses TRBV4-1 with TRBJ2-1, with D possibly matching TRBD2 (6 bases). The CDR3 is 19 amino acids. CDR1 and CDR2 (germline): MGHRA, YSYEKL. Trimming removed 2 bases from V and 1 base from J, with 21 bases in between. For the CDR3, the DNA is TGCGCCAGCAGCCAACAGCTGCGTAGCGGAGAACCGTCCTACAATGAGCAGTTCTTC. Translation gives CASSQQLRSGEPSYNEQFF.

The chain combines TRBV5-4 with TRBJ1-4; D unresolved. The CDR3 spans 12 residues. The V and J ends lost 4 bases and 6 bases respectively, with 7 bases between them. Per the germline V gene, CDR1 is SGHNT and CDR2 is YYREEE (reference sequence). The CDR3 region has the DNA TGTGCCAGCAGCCGTCCGGATGAAAAACTGTTTTTT. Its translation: CASSRPDEKLFF.

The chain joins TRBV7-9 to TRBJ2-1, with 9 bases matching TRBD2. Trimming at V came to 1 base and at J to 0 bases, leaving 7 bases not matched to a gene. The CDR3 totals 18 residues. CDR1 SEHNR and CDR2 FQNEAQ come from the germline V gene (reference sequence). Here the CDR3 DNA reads TGTGCCAGCAGCTTAGGCCCCCTAGCGGGGAGCTCCTACAATGAGCAGTTCTTC. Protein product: CASSLGPLAGSSYNEQFF.

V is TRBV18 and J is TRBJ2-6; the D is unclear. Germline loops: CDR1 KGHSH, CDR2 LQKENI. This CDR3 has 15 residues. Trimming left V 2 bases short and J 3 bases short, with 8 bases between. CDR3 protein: CASSPGFFGANVLTF. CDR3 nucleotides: TGTGCCAGCTCACCAGGGTTTTTTGGGGCCAACGTCCTGACTTTC.

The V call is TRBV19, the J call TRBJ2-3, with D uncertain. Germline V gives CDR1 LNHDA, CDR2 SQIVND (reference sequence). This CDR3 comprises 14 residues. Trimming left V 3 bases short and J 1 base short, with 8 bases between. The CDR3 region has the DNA TGTGCCAGTAGTATTTCCCCGGGCACAGATACGCAGTATTTT. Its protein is CASSISPGTDTQYF.

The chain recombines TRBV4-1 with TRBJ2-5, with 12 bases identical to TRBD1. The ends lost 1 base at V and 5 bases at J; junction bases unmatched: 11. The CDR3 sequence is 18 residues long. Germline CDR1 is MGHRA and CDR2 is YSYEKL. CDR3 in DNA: TGCGCCAGCAGCCAAGTTTTACGGGGACAGGGGGCTATGGAGACCCAGTACTTC. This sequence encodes CASSQVLRGQGAMETQYF.

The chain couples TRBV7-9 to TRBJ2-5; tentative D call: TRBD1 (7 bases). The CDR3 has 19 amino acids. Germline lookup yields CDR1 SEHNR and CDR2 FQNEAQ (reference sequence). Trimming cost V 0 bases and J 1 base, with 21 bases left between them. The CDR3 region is CASSLAGWRGPLRQETQYF. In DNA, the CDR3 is TGTGCCAGCAGCTTAGCCGGGTGGAGGGGGCCTTTACGCCAAGAGACCCAGTACTTC.